Below are 8 T cell receptor beta chains sequenced from a single sample in a study of shared clonotypes between healthy human individuals. Naive CD8 cells comprised CD45RO-negative, CCR7-positively selected cells, excluding terminally differentiated effector memory CD45RA+ cells. The assay was immunoSEQ multiplex PCR, and TCRdb's table has in-frame clones only and misses some. The table lists roughly 2 million clones, about 95% of them singletons, with roughly 1.1% in the top ten. The source material was naive CD8+ T cells sorted from blood. All receptors come from a man aged 18 to 30 in good health.

The gene calls are TRBV4-1 and TRBJ1-2; D is unclear. Trimming stripped 2 bases from V and 0 bases from J, with 16 bases between. CDR1 is MGHRA, CDR2 YSYEKL, per germline. The CDR3 has 17 residues. In nucleotides, the CDR3 is TGCGCCAGCAGCCAAACCCCAGGACTCGGGTCTAACTATGGCTACACCTTC. Amino acids: CASSQTPGLGSNYGYTF.

J is TRBJ2-5 and V is TRBV7-9; the D is unclear. This CDR3 comprises 13 residues. The V and J ends lost 7 bases and 5 bases respectively, with 14 bases between them. The V gene's germline CDR1 is SEHNR and CDR2 FQNEAQ (reference sequence). This CDR3 is CASTIAVRETQYF. The CDR3 nucleotides are TGTGCCAGCACCATTGCCGTTCGCGAGACCCAGTACTTC. Full variable domain (rest looked up from reference TRBV7-9 and TRBJ2-5): DTGVSQNPRHKITKRGQNVTFRCDPISEHNRLYWYRQTLGQGPEFLTYFQNEAQLEKSRLLSDRFSAERPKGSFSTLEIQRTEQGDSAMYLCASTIAVRETQYFGPGTRLLVL.

This chain links TRBV29-1 with TRBJ2-1; TRBD2 matches at 9 bases. The CDR3 totals 14 residues. Germline lookup yields CDR1 SQVTM and CDR2 ANQGSEA. Trimming at V came to 6 bases and at J to 3 bases, leaving 6 bases not matched to a gene. The DNA for the CDR3 is TGCAGCGTGAAAGCGGGGGGCCTCTACAATGAGCAGTTCTTC. It specifies CSVKAGGLYNEQFF.

The V gene is TRBV7-9, the J gene TRBJ2-1; tentative D call: TRBD2 (5 bases). CDR1 and CDR2 (germline): SEHNR, FQNEAQ (reference sequence). V dropped 8 bases and J dropped 5 bases, with 13 bases sitting between them. This CDR3 has 13 amino acids. The CDR3 nucleotides are TGTGCCAGCGGGAGCGGTCCAGACAATGAGCAGTTCTTC. Protein product: CASGSGPDNEQFF.

The J gene is TRBJ1-3, the V gene TRBV4-1, with 8 bases that match TRBD1. Germline V gene lookup returns CDR1 MGHRA and CDR2 YSYEKL. The V segment lost 0 bases and the J segment 8 bases; nucleotides outside the gene matches: 6. CDR3 length: 15 residues. CDR3 residues: CASSQDVTGVYTIYF. Written as DNA, the CDR3 is TGCGCCAGCAGCCAAGATGTGACAGGGGTATACACCATATATTTT.

This rearrangement joins TRBV5-4 to TRBJ2-7; 8 bases map to TRBD1. The V gene's germline CDR1 is SGHNT and CDR2 YYREEE (reference sequence). CDR3 length equals 15 residues. V was pared by 4 bases and J by 1 base, with 7 bases of the junction left unmatched. Written as DNA, the CDR3 is TGTGCCAGCAGCCCAGGCACAGGGGGGTCCTACGAGCAGTACTTC. It codes for CASSPGTGGSYEQYF. Combining the CDR3 with reference TRBV5-4 and TRBJ2-7 gives the whole variable domain ETGVTQSPTHLIKTRGQQVTLRCSSQSGHNTVSWYQQALGQGPQFIFQYYREEENGRGNFPPRFSGLQFPNYSSELNVNALELDDSALYLCASSPGTGGSYEQYFGPGTRLTVT.

The gene calls are TRBV29-1 and TRBJ2-1, with unresolved D. From germline, CDR1 is SQVTM and CDR2 ANQGSEA. The CDR3 spans 10 residues. Trimming pared 7 bases from V and 5 bases from J, leaving 6 bases between. For the CDR3, the DNA is TGCAGCGCCTATAACAATGAGCAGTTCTTC. Translation: CSAYNNEQFF.

This chain joins TRBV4-2 and TRBJ2-3, with D hard to call. V was cut by 6 bases and J by 14 bases, with 18 bases left in between. Germline V gives CDR1 LGHNA, CDR2 YNFKEQ. There are 12 residues in the CDR3. CDR3 DNA sequence: TGTGCCAGCAGTTCCGACTGGGAACAATGGTATTTT. Translated: CASSSDWEQWYF.